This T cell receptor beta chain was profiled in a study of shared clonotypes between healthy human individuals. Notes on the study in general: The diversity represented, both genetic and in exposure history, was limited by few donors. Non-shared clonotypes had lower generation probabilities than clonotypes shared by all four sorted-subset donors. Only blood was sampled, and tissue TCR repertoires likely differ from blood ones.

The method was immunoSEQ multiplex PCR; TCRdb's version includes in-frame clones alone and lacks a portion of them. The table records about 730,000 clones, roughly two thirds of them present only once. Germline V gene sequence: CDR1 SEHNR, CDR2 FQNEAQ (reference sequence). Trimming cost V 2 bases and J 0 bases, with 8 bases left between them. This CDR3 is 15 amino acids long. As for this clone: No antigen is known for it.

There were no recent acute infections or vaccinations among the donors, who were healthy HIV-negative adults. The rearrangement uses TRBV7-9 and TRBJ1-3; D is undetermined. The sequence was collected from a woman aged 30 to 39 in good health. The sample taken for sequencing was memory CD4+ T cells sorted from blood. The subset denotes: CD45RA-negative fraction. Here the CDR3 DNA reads TGTGCCAGCAGCTTATTGAGTTCCTCTGGAAACACCATATATTTT. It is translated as CASSLLSSSGNTIYF.